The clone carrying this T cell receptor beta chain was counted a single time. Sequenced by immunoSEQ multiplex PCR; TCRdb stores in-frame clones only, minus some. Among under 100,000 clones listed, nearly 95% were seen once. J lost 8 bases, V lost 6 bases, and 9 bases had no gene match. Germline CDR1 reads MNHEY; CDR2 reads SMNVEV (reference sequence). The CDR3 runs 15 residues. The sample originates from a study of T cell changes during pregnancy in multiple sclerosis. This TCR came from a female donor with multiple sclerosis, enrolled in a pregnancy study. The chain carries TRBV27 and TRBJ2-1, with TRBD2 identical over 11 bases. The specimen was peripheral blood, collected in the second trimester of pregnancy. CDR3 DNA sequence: TGTGCCAGCAGCTCTACTAGCGGGAGTAGCGATGAGCAGTTCTTC. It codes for CASSSTSGSSDEQFF.